The 12 T cell receptor beta chains below were found in one sample sequenced in a study of T cell repertoires in cytomegalovirus infection. The antigens for these receptors are not known. MiXCR, run by TCRdb on the reads, gives a single entry per CDR3 protein. The sample holds 46,000 or so distinct CDR3 sequences, approximately 20% seen once. Sequenced input: PBMCs, sequenced either directly or after in vitro stimulation (not recorded which). The receptors come from a human donor in good health (CMV status not recorded). Some clones in this sample may be carry-over from other donors' samples.

Worth noting for this clonotype: A much larger clone differs from this one at a single base, so this may be a read error. V and J are TRBV7-2 and TRBJ2-7, with TRBD2 matching over 12 bases. The germline CDR1 and CDR2 sequences are SGHTA and FQGNSA. This CDR3 region has 14 residues. Germline trimming cut 5 bases from V and 6 bases from J; bases unmatched to any gene: 5. The CDR3 here is CASSPSGGATEQYF. CDR3 DNA sequence: TGTGCCAGCAGCCCTAGCGGGGGGGCCACCGAGCAGTACTTC.

V gene TRBV23-1 combines with J gene TRBJ2-7, with TRBD1 matching 9 bases. TRBV23-1 is known as an ORF, though its function is uncertain. V lost 2 bases and J lost 0; bases outside the gene matches: 2. The CDR3 sequence is 15 residues long. CDR3 loop: CASSQTGQGSYEQYF. The CDR3 bases are TGCGCCAGCAGTCAAACGGGACAGGGCTCCTACGAGCAGTACTTC.

This clonotype was seen repeatedly, ten times or more. The genes are TRBV7-2 and TRBJ2-2; D call uncertain. This CDR3 has 15 residues. Germline V CDR1 and CDR2: SGHTA, FQGNSA. V shed 2 bases and J shed 3 bases, with 10 bases lying between them. The CDR3 coding sequence is TGTGCCAGCAGCTTATTGGGGTCCTACACCGGGGAGCTGTTTTTT. This encodes CASSLLGSYTGELFF.

The rearrangement links TRBV10-2 to TRBJ2-4; 9 nucleotides match TRBD2. CDR1 and CDR2 (germline): WSHSY, SAAADI. The V segment lost 2 bases and the J segment 3 bases; nucleotides outside the gene matches: 8. The CDR3 runs 17 residues. The CDR3: CASSEAGGSSGKNIQYF. The CDR3 DNA reads as TGCGCCAGCAGTGAGGCGGGAGGGAGTAGTGGCAAAAACATTCAGTACTTC.

The sample holds many counts of this clonotype. J is TRBJ2-5 and V is TRBV7-7; possibly TRBD2 for D (6 bases). Deletions cut 1 base from V and 4 bases from J, with 7 bases between. Germline V gene lookup returns CDR1 SSHAT and CDR2 FNYEAQ (reference sequence). The length of the CDR3 is 13 residues. For the CDR3, the DNA is TGTGCCAGCAGCTTAGTGGAGGGAGAGACCCAGTACTTC. It specifies CASSLVEGETQYF.

This clonotype has a count of ten or more. The J gene is TRBJ1-3, the V gene TRBV11-2; D not resolved. Germline V lookup: CDR1 SGHAT, CDR2 FQNNGV. Deletions cut 7 bases from V and 0 bases from J, with 10 bases between. The CDR3 extends over 14 amino acids. The CDR3 sequence: CASIDRSSGNTIYF. The CDR3, as DNA: TGTGCCAGCATCGATCGGAGCTCTGGAAACACCATATATTTT.

By share, this clonotype ranks as medium-sized. The V and J genes are TRBV7-8 and TRBJ2-7, with D perhaps TRBD2 (6 bases). This CDR3 is built from 14 residues. V was cut by 3 bases and J by 2 bases, with 11 bases left in between. Per germline, CDR1 SGHVS and CDR2 FQNEAQ. This CDR3 reads CASSFYAGPYEQYF. As DNA, the CDR3 is TGTGCCAGCAGCTTTTACGCGGGACCCTACGAGCAGTACTTC.

V usage is TRBV18 and J usage is TRBJ2-4; 7 positions agree with TRBD1. Germline trimming cut 4 bases from V and 3 bases from J; bases unmatched to any gene: 9. Germline V lookup: CDR1 KGHSH, CDR2 LQKENI. The length of the CDR3 is 16 residues. The CDR3 nucleotides are TGTGCCAGCTCACTGGAACAGGGGCCAAACAAAAACATTCAGTACTTC. Translation: CASSLEQGPNKNIQYF.

This clonotype has only a few counts. J is TRBJ2-1 and V is TRBV7-2, with D hard to call. V lost 3 bases to trimming and J lost 4 bases, with 7 bases between them. The CDR3 spans 13 residues. Germline CDR1 SGHTA, CDR2 FQGNSA. DNA of the CDR3: TGTGCCAGCAGCTTGCAAGCTTACAATGAGCAGTTCTTC. Encoded protein: CASSLQAYNEQFF.

The V gene is TRBV23-1, the J gene TRBJ2-4, with a weak D call TRBD1 (6 bases). TRBV23-1 is recorded as an ORF, its role being uncertain. This CDR3 contains 17 residues. Trimming took 0 bases from V and 2 from J, leaving 14 bases between them. The CDR3 bases are TGCGCCAGCAGTCAATCGACAACTCAGGGGTCCAAAAACATTCAGTACTTC. Translating gives CASSQSTTQGSKNIQYF.

This clonotype showed up just a few times. The chain links TRBV12-3 or TRBV12-4 to TRBJ2-3; a possible D gene is TRBD2 (5 bases). V dropped 10 bases and J dropped 2 bases, with 10 bases sitting between them. This CDR3 region has 12 residues. The CDR3 DNA follows: TGTGCCACGGCGAGGGACACAGATACGCAGTATTTT. Encoded protein: CATARDTDTQYF.

This clonotype was seen ten or more times. V usage is TRBV2 and J usage is TRBJ2-7; 10 bases fit TRBD2. CDR1 and CDR2 (germline): SNHLY, FYNNEI. This CDR3 region has 13 residues. V shed 10 bases, J shed 0 bases, and the junction held 3 bases outside the gene matches. The CDR3: CAKSSGSSYEQYF. CDR3 bases: TGTGCCAAGTCTAGCGGGAGCTCCTACGAGCAGTACTTC.